This T cell receptor beta chain was sequenced in a study of a mutant IDH1 vaccine in newly diagnosed glioma. Study context: The study gave patients eight vaccinations in weeks 1, 3, 5, 7, 11, 15, 19, 23. Radiotherapy alone preceded vaccination by 4-6 weeks; alternatively, vaccination started with temozolomide cycles. Sex distribution of treated patients was about 60% male and 37.5% female; mean age was around 40 years. Receipt of radiotherapy, temozolomide, or both preceded the study, and most received both.

By share, this clone ranks as medium-sized. Its antigen is unidentified. This CDR3 is built from 12 residues. Trimming cost V 5 bases and J 10 bases, with 14 bases left between them. Germline V gives CDR1 MNHEY, CDR2 SVGAGI. Specified time point: week 11, during vaccination. One vaccine dose held 300 ug of mutant IDH1 20-mer peptide and came with topical imiquimod. Using immunoSEQ multiplex PCR, the repertoire was profiled, and TCRdb retains in-frame clones only, with some absent. Among roughly 60,000 clones listed, approximately 80% were seen once. The receptor comes from a man aged 25 to 45 with glioma. This chain uses TRBV6-5 with TRBJ1-1; a weak D match, TRBD1 (6 bases). The starting material was PBMCs, obtained from a glioma patient whose treatment included an IDH1 peptide vaccine. CDR3 DNA sequence: TGTGCCAGCAGTCCCTGGCAGGGGACAGCTTTCTTT. It specifies CASSPWQGTAFF.